These 21 T cell receptor beta chains originate from one sample sequenced in a study of blood T cell repertoires in COVID-19. The method was immunoSEQ multiplex PCR; TCRdb's version includes in-frame clones alone and lacks a portion of them. The sample has roughly 100,000 clones, about four fifths seen once. Sequences were obtained from peripheral blood. The origin of the receptors is a woman aged 55-70 years with acute or convalescent COVID-19.

This chain joins TRBV5-5 and TRBJ1-6, with 9 positions matching TRBD1. Germline V gene data show CDR1 as SGHKS and CDR2 as YYEKEE (reference sequence). The ends lost 1 base at V and 7 bases at J; junction bases unmatched: 3. The CDR3 extends over 15 amino acids. As DNA, the CDR3 is TGTGCCAGCAGCTTGAGTGGACAGGGGAATTCACCCCTCCACTTT. As protein: CASSLSGQGNSPLHF.

This chain links TRBV4-2 with TRBJ1-1, with D unclear. Between the trimmed V and J ends, which lost 4 bases and 7 bases, there was a span of 25 bases. The CDR3 spans 17 residues. Germline-derived CDR1 and CDR2 are LGHNA and YNFKEQ. The CDR3 nucleotides are TGTGCCAGCAGCCCCCGGCGGCAATCCCTTGTTGCGGATGAAGCTTTCTTT. Translation gives CASSPRRQSLVADEAFF.

This sequence joins TRBV19 and TRBJ1-2, with D possibly TRBD1 on 6 matching bases. In germline, CDR1 is LNHDA, CDR2 SQIVND (reference sequence). V was shortened by 7 bases and J by 2 bases, with 17 bases between the two germline ends. The CDR3 contains 15 residues. CDR3 bases: TGTGCCAGTACCCAGACAGGACCGGTGAACTATGGCTACACCTTC. Its translation is CASTQTGPVNYGYTF.

This chain uses TRBV28 with TRBJ1-1; 9 bases map to TRBD1. There are 17 residues in the CDR3. With V trimmed by 7 bases and J by 1 base, 13 bases remained unmatched. The germline CDR1 and CDR2 sequences are MDHEN and SYDVKM. For the CDR3, the DNA is TGTGCCAGCAATCCCTGGGGGACAGGGAGAGGGAACACTGAAGCTTTCTTT. It encodes CASNPWGTGRGNTEAFF.

The chain links TRBV5-6 to TRBJ2-7; maybe TRBD1 (5 bases). The CDR3 contains 11 residues. Trimming cost V 2 bases and J 6 bases, with 6 bases left between them. Germline CDR1 SGHDT, CDR2 YYEEEE. The CDR3 nucleotides read TGTGCCAGCAGCTTCAGGGCCGAGCAGTACTTC. Residues: CASSFRAEQYF. The entire variable domain, with the rest obtained from reference TRBV5-6 and TRBJ2-7, is as follows: DAGVTQSPTHLIKTRGQQVTLRCSPKSGHDTVSWYQQALGQGPQFIFQYYEEEERQRGNFPDRFSGHQFPNYSSELNVNALLLGDSALYLCASSFRAEQYFGPGTRLTVT.

This rearrangement joins TRBV20-1 to TRBJ1-6; no definite D call. V dropped 3 bases and J dropped 4 bases, with 13 bases sitting between them. Looked up from germline, CDR1 is DFQATT and CDR2 is SNEGSKA (reference sequence). The CDR3 totals 15 residues. CDR3 sequence (DNA): TGCAGTGCTAGTAATCTGACGGGGTATAATTCACCCCTCCACTTT. Translated, it gives CSASNLTGYNSPLHF.

The chain has TRBV19 and TRBJ2-7; 9 nucleotides align to TRBD1. In germline, CDR1 is LNHDA, CDR2 SQIVND (reference sequence). The V and J ends lost 3 bases and 5 bases, in that order; junction bases with no gene match: 5. The CDR3 is made up of 14 amino acids. DNA for the CDR3: TGTGCCAGTAGTATGGGGACAGGGTGGGACGAGCAGTACTTC. Its protein product is CASSMGTGWDEQYF.

The genes are TRBV29-1 and TRBJ1-1; no clear D gene. Germline CDR1 reads SQVTM; CDR2 reads ANQGSEA. The CDR3 totals 12 residues. Between the trimmed V and J ends, which lost 2 bases and 4 bases, there was a span of 8 bases. DNA of the CDR3: TGCAGCGTTGAACAGTCTGGCACTGAAGCTTTCTTT. Its protein product is CSVEQSGTEAFF.

The J gene is TRBJ1-2, the V gene TRBV19; D uncertain. Deletions cut 6 bases from V and 4 bases from J, with 15 bases between. The CDR3 runs to 14 residues. The germline V gene has CDR1 LNHDA and CDR2 SQIVND (reference sequence). The CDR3 bases are TGTGCCAGTAGCTCCTCTCCGGGTCCCTATGGCTACACCTTC. The encoded protein is CASSSSPGPYGYTF. Drawing the rest from reference TRBV19 and TRBJ1-2, the complete variable domain is DGGITQSPKYLFRKEGQNVTLSCEQNLNHDAMYWYRQDPGQGLRLIYYSQIVNDFQKGDIAEGYSVSREKKESFPLTVTSAQKNPTAFYLCASSSSPGPYGYTFGSGTRLTVV.

This chain joins TRBV5-1 and TRBJ1-1; D unresolved. The CDR3 length is 15 residues. Trimming cost V 4 bases and J 4 bases, with 17 bases left between them. CDR1 is SGHRS and CDR2 is YFSETQ in the germline V gene. CDR3 region: CASSPPMNGGTEAFF. DNA of the CDR3: TGCGCCAGCAGCCCGCCGATGAATGGCGGCACTGAAGCTTTCTTT.

The rearrangement links TRBV30 to TRBJ2-1, with 10 bases aligning to TRBD2. The V segment lost 5 bases and the J segment 2 bases; nucleotides outside the gene matches: 3. Germline CDR1 and CDR2: GTSNPN and SVGIG (reference sequence). The CDR3 totals 14 residues. CDR3 sequence: CAWGTSGAYNEQFF. CDR3 sequence (DNA): TGTGCCTGGGGAACTAGCGGGGCCTACAATGAGCAGTTCTTC.

The J gene is TRBJ2-5, the V gene TRBV2; the match to TRBD2 covers 9 bases. Per the germline V gene, CDR1 is SNHLY and CDR2 is FYNNEI. V lost 8 bases and J lost 7; bases outside the gene matches: 8. The CDR3 is 13 residues long. The CDR3 DNA reads TGTGCCAGCGGCGGGGGGGCACGACCGACCCAGTACTTC. Translation gives CASGGGARPTQYF.

The CDR3 DNA follows: TGCAGCGTTTTCGCAGGCCTCTCGGGCTACACCTTC. This gives the protein CSVFAGLSGYTF. This chain joins TRBV29-1 and TRBJ1-2; no definite D call. Between the trimmed V and J ends, which lost 5 bases and 8 bases, there was a span of 15 bases. Germline V gene sequence: CDR1 SQVTM, CDR2 ANQGSEA. The CDR3 spans 12 residues.

This chain joins TRBV10-3 and TRBJ1-5; TRBD1 might be the D (5 bases). Between the trimmed V and J ends, which lost 2 bases and 5 bases, there was a span of 7 bases. This CDR3 has 13 residues. Germline CDR1 is ENHRY and CDR2 is SYGVKD. For the CDR3, the DNA is TGTGCCATCAGTGAGGACAGCGATCAGCCCCAGCATTTT. It codes for CAISEDSDQPQHF.

The gene calls are TRBV5-4 and TRBJ2-7, with 9 positions matching TRBD1. V lost 0 bases to trimming and J lost 3 bases; unmatched junction nucleotides: 1. The CDR3 contains 14 residues. The germline V gene has CDR1 SGHNT and CDR2 YYREEE (reference sequence). The CDR3 nucleotides are TGTGCCAGCAGCTTGGGGGACAGGGTCTACGAGCAGTACTTC. It yields the protein CASSLGDRVYEQYF.

This chain uses TRBV6-5 with TRBJ2-1; TRBD1 aligns across 9 bases. The CDR3 sequence is 15 residues long. Germline V CDR1 and CDR2: MNHEY, SVGAGI. Germline trimming cut 0 bases from V and 8 bases from J; bases unmatched to any gene: 5. The CDR3 nucleotides read TGTGCCAGCAGTTACTCAGGGACAGGGAGGGATGAGCAGTTCTTC. The encoded protein is CASSYSGTGRDEQFF.

V usage is TRBV29-1 and J usage is TRBJ2-7; D remains ambiguous. The length of the CDR3 is 12 residues. Looked up from germline, CDR1 is SQVTM and CDR2 is ANQGSEA. The V and J ends lost 5 bases and 0 bases respectively, with 8 bases between them. CDR3 sequence (DNA): TGCAGCGTTTCGGTTTTCTCCTACGAGCAGTACTTC. Its protein product is CSVSVFSYEQYF.

This clone was observed a handful of times. The rearrangement joins TRBV30 to TRBJ1-1, with D maybe TRBD1 (6 bases). Germline values: CDR1 GTSNPN, CDR2 SVGIG (reference sequence). Trimming removed 1 base from V and 7 bases from J, with 7 bases in between. The CDR3 is 11 amino acids. Written as DNA, the CDR3 is TGTGCCTGGAGTGCCAGGGGTGAAGCTTTCTTT. Its translation: CAWSARGEAFF.

There are a few counts of this clone. J is TRBJ2-7 and V is TRBV18; 10 positions match TRBD2. The CDR3 is 16 amino acids. Germline values: CDR1 KGHSH, CDR2 LQKENI. Trimming at V came to 3 bases and at J to 0 bases, leaving 5 bases not matched to a gene. This CDR3 is CASSPWTSGFSYEQYF. In DNA, the CDR3 is TGTGCCAGCTCACCCTGGACTAGCGGTTTCTCCTACGAGCAGTACTTC.

The rearrangement uses TRBV28 and TRBJ1-1; D is perhaps TRBD1 (5 bases). The CDR3 is 15 amino acids. V lost 7 bases and J lost 1, with 16 bases in between. Germline-derived CDR1 and CDR2 are MDHEN and SYDVKM. The CDR3 nucleotides are TGTGCCAGCACCCATCGCAGGGAAAGGAACACTGAAGCTTTCTTT. Protein product: CASTHRRERNTEAFF.

This clone was counted only a few times. The CDR3 loop reads CASSKVSGSGLQETQYF. The DNA for the CDR3 is TGTGCCAGCAGCAAAGTATCGGGGTCGGGCCTGCAAGAGACCCAGTACTTC. The chain has TRBV7-9 and TRBJ2-5; D may be TRBD2 (5 bases). The V gene's germline CDR1 is SEHNR and CDR2 FQNEAQ (reference sequence). There are 17 residues in the CDR3. V was trimmed by 5 bases and J by 2 bases, leaving 21 bases between them.